These 4 T cell receptor beta chains were sequenced from one sample in a study of T cell changes during pregnancy in multiple sclerosis. Method: immunoSEQ multiplex PCR; TCRdb's copy keeps in-frame clones and lacks some. Of fewer than 40,000 clones detected, about nine tenths appear once; the ten largest clones hold 0.44%. This specimen was CD4+ T cells from peripheral blood mononuclear cells, taken in the second trimester of pregnancy. Every receptor here comes from a female donor in good health, enrolled as a control in a pregnancy study.

This chain uses TRBV29-1 with TRBJ2-3, with 7 bases identical to TRBD2. The V gene end was trimmed by 6 bases and the J gene end by 4 bases; junction bases not matched to a gene: 10. Germline assignment: CDR1 SQVTM and CDR2 ANQGSEA. The CDR3 sequence is 14 residues long. CDR3 nucleotide sequence: TGCAGCGTCGACCAGCGGGGTAGGCCAGATACGCAGTATTTT. It yields the protein CSVDQRGRPDTQYF.

The V gene is TRBV5-6, the J gene TRBJ1-3; 7 bases map to TRBD1. V lost 3 bases and J lost 0; bases outside the gene matches: 9. The CDR3 loop spans 17 amino acids. The germline V gene has CDR1 SGHDT and CDR2 YYEEEE. CDR3 sequence: CASSWTASGGSGNTIYF. The CDR3, as DNA: TGTGCCAGCAGCTGGACGGCTTCAGGGGGCTCTGGAAACACCATATATTTT. The full variable domain, with the rest looked up from reference TRBV5-6 and TRBJ1-3, is DAGVTQSPTHLIKTRGQQVTLRCSPKSGHDTVSWYQQALGQGPQFIFQYYEEEERQRGNFPDRFSGHQFPNYSSELNVNALLLGDSALYLCASSWTASGGSGNTIYFGEGSWLTVV.

The rearrangement joins TRBV19 to TRBJ2-3; perhaps TRBD2 as D (5 bases). The CDR3 is 14 amino acids. Germline lookup yields CDR1 LNHDA and CDR2 SQIVND (reference sequence). Trimming took 6 bases from V and 5 from J, leaving 15 bases between them. The CDR3 protein is CASSPSAGGDTQYF. In DNA, the CDR3 is TGTGCCAGTAGCCCCTCGGCTGGAGGAGATACGCAGTATTTT. Variable domain in full (rest from reference TRBV19 and TRBJ2-3): DGGITQSPKYLFRKEGQNVTLSCEQNLNHDAMYWYRQDPGQGLRLIYYSQIVNDFQKGDIAEGYSVSREKKESFPLTVTSAQKNPTAFYLCASSPSAGGDTQYFGPGTRLTVL.

This clone was detected once. The chain uses TRBV5-1 and TRBJ1-1, with D maybe TRBD1 (5 bases). The CDR3 is 14 residues long. The ends were cut back, 4 bases at V and 1 base at J, with 11 bases in the middle. Germline CDR1 is SGHRS and CDR2 is YFSETQ. DNA of the CDR3: TGCGCCAGCAGCCCTTCCGGACAGAACACTGAAGCTTTCTTT. This encodes CASSPSGQNTEAFF.